This T cell receptor beta chain stems from a study of shared clonotypes between healthy human individuals. Study observations and caveats: Clonotypes that were shared across a few donors made up around 5% of naive CD4 clonotypes. Non-shared clonotypes had lower generation probabilities than those shared by all four donors.

For sorted subsets, 150 to 200 ng DNA per replicate equaled around 28,000 T cell genomes. TCRdb's copy holds only in-frame clones and misses some; the assay was immunoSEQ multiplex PCR. The sample contains around 2.1 million clones, about 93% of which appear only once. It was CD45RO-negative cells, positively selected for CCR7, that made up naive CD8 cells, with terminally differentiated effector memory CD45RA+ cells excluded. About this clone: The antigen remains unidentified.

The CDR3 length is 15 residues. Germline loops: CDR1 MDHEN, CDR2 SYDVKM. Trimming stripped 5 bases from V and 8 bases from J, with 21 bases between. The chain couples TRBV28 to TRBJ1-2; D is unresolved. The sequence was collected from a man aged 18 to 29 in good health. Some clones in this sample may be carry-over from other donors' samples. Sequences were obtained from naive CD8+ T cells from PBMCs. The CDR3 spells CASSPRTRYGEGYTF. The DNA for the CDR3 is TGTGCCAGCAGTCCCCGGACCAGGTACGGAGAGGGCTACACCTTC.